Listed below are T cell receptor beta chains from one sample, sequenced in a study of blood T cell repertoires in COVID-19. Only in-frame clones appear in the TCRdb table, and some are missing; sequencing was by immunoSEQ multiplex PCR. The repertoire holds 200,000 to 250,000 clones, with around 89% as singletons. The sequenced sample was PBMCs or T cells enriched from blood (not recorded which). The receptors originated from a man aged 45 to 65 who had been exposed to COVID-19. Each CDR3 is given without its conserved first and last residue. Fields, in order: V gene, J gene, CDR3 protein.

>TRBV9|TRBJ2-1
ASSVEGRFYNEQF
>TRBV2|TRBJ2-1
ASSLNNEQF
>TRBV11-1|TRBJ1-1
ASSSREGGMNTEAF
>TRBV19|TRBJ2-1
ASSNGGLFYNEQF
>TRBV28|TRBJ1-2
ASSLGGAVANYGYT
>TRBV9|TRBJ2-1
ASSPGTSGGYNEQF
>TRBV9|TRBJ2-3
ASSVAGGGIDTQY
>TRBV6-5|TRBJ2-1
ASRSYAGSYNEQF
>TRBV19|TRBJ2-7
ASSGTGGLRTQY
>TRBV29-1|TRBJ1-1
SVVSAGTEAF
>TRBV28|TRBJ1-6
ASSPGTGLYNSPLH
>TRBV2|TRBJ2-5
ASSTDGFGETQY
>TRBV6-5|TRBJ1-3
ASRLSGLGGNTIY
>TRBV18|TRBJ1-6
ASSPQEKNSPLH
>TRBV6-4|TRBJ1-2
ASSSGHPNYGYT
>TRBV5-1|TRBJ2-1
VSSQATANEQF
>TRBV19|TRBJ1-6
ASSPVFDRGPNSPLH
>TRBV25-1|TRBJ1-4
ASSGPIDRLYEKLF
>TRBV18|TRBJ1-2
ASSPSAAAYGYT
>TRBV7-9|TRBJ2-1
ASSLAVLAGDNEQF